This T cell receptor (beta chain) is from a study of tumor-infiltrating lymphocytes in localized non-small cell lung cancer. Overall study context: From each patient, both tumor and uninvolved lung, non-adjacent to tumor, were sampled.

Study-level findings and limits: Tumors had more T cell infiltration than uninvolved lung, per TCRbeta sequencing and CD3 counts. Technical variation could not be separated from intratumor heterogeneity here.

Clones were read by immunoSEQ multiplex PCR, and TCRdb kept only the in-frame ones, dropping some. The repertoire holds 12,000 to 15,000 clones, with more than 80% as singletons. About this clone itself: Its target is unknown.

Germline CDR1 SEHNR, CDR2 FQNEAQ (reference sequence). This CDR3 contains 14 residues. V was shortened by 7 bases and J by 2 bases, with 13 bases between the two germline ends. This sequence was found in a human donor with non-small cell lung cancer. This rearrangement joins TRBV7-9 to TRBJ2-3; D may be TRBD1 (5 bases). The sequencing input was lung tumor tissue. The CDR3 reads CASKGNKYTDTQYF. CDR3 DNA sequence: TGTGCCAGCAAGGGGAACAAATACACAGATACGCAGTATTTT. Based on the CDR3 plus reference TRBV7-9 and TRBJ2-3, the full variable domain is DTGVSQNPRHKITKRGQNVTFRCDPISEHNRLYWYRQTLGQGPEFLTYFQNEAQLEKSRLLSDRFSAERPKGSFSTLEIQRTEQGDSAMYLCASKGNKYTDTQYFGPGTRLTVL.